This T cell receptor (beta chain) was captured by sequencing in a study of early T cells in non-severe SARS-CoV-2 infection. Study overall: Chains from this unsorted whole-blood bulk RNA could not be paired.

Study outcomes and limitations: CD4 and private specificities were missed by VDJdb matching, which favored anti-spike CD8 responses.

The table lists this clonotype with a few counts. The antigen is not known. cDNA molecules, individually, were tagged with unique molecular identifiers. TCRdb re-called the 5' RACE reads through MiXCR, storing one row per CDR3 protein. Here the sample spans approximately 84,000 distinct CDR3 sequences, around 14% being singletons. Germline CDR1 reads MDHEN; CDR2 reads SYDVKM. CDR3 length: 15 amino acids. The V and J ends lost 8 bases and 1 base, in that order; junction bases with no gene match: 6. This TCR was sampled from an adult who was a healthcare worker with PCR-confirmed SARS-CoV-2 infection or an uninfected control (not recorded which). The sequenced sample consisted of whole blood. The chain recombines TRBV28 with TRBJ2-5; 11 positions agree with TRBD1. In DNA form, the CDR3 reads TGTGCCAGCCGGTCGGGACAGGGGGTCCAAGAGACCCAGTACTTC. Amino acid sequence: CASRSGQGVQETQYF. The entire variable domain, with the rest obtained from reference TRBV28 and TRBJ2-5, is as follows: DVKVTQSSRYLVKRTGEKVFLECVQDMDHENMFWYRQDPGLGLRLIYFSYDVKMKEKGDIPEGYSVSREKKERFSLILESASTNQTSMYLCASRSGQGVQETQYFGPGTRLLVL.